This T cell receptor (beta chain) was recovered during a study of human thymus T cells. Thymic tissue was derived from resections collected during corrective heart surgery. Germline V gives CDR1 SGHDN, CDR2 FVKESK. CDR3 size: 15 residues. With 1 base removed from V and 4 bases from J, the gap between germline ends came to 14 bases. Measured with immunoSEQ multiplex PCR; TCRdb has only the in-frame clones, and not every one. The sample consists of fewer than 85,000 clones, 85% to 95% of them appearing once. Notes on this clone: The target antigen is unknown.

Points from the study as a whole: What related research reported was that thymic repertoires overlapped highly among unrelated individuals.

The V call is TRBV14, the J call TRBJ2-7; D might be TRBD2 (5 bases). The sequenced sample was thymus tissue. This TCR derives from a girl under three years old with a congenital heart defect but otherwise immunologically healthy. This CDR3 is CASSQGLPVGYEQYF. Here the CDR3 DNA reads TGTGCCAGCAGCCAAGGACTACCCGTTGGGTACGAGCAGTACTTC.